What follows describes a single TCR beta chain. The sample belongs to a study of T cell changes during pregnancy in multiple sclerosis. V lost 0 bases and J 2 bases, leaving 9 bases between the germline ends. The CDR3 is 14 residues long. Per germline, CDR1 SGHRS and CDR2 YFSETQ. Clones were read by immunoSEQ multiplex PCR, and TCRdb kept only the in-frame ones, dropping some. The data show 45,000 to 65,000 clones, 92% seen once. The clonotype originates from a female donor with multiple sclerosis, enrolled in a pregnancy study. This chain connects TRBV5-1 to TRBJ2-7; D is undetermined. Sample: CD4+ T cells from peripheral blood mononuclear cells, taken after pregnancy. This chain's CDR3 is CASSLGGGTYEQYF. In nucleotides, the CDR3 is TGCGCCAGCAGCTTGGGTGGCGGAACCTACGAGCAGTACTTC.